This T cell receptor (beta chain) came from a study of blood T cell repertoires in COVID-19. Trimming left V 2 bases short and J 4 bases short, with 11 bases between. CDR3 length: 14 residues. The germline gives CDR1 SNHLY, CDR2 FYNNEI. Profiled with immunoSEQ multiplex PCR; TCRdb holds only in-frame clones, not every one. In the table there are 150,000 to 200,000 clones, around 80% of which are singletons. The V and J genes are TRBV2 and TRBJ2-5; D unclear. The TCR sequence derives from a woman of 80 years or more with COVID-19, enrolled during active disease. Sequenced input: peripheral blood. The CDR3 sequence: CASSEIIGGETQYF. The CDR3 nucleotides are TGTGCCAGCAGTGAAATTATAGGCGGAGAGACCCAGTACTTC.